Following are 3 T cell receptor beta chains from one sample sequenced in a study of T cells after yellow fever vaccination (dated by TCRdb to 2018 to 2020). The library was made by 5' RACE. Sequenced using an Illumina HiSeq 2500. TCRdb reprocessing: public reads trimmed at Q25 with fastp, clones called with MiXCR, in-frame beta chains kept. Under each unique CDR3 protein, matching rows form one entry showing the most common genes and DNA. For this sample the table gives more than 65,000 distinct CDR3 sequences, of which 13% were detected only once. Of the sample, roughly 24% falls within the top ten clones. The treatment or condition label on this specimen signifies: live attenuated yellow fever vaccine strain. The sequences come from CD8+ T cells not binding an NS4B(214-222) dextramer, sorted from PBMCs, collected roughly 20 days after the first yellow fever vaccination. Sample cell subset or site, as interpreted from the label and publication: NS4B epitope dextramer-negative CD8 T cells. These receptors all stem from a man aged 18-30 years who received the YFV17D yellow fever vaccine.

In its sample, this clonotype was seen a few times. V usage is TRBV12-3 or TRBV12-4 and J usage is TRBJ2-7; D unresolved. The CDR3 loop spans 13 amino acids. Trimming removed 3 bases at V and 5 bases at J, with 11 bases between. The CDR3 loop is CASSLYSSHEQYF. Here the CDR3 DNA reads TGTGCCAGCAGTTTGTACAGCTCGCACGAGCAGTACTTC.

This clonotype was seen a few times. The V gene is TRBV19, the J gene TRBJ2-2; 9 positions match TRBD1. Germline trimming cut 5 bases from V and 4 bases from J; bases unmatched to any gene: 5. There are 15 residues in the CDR3. CDR1 and CDR2 from the germline V gene are LNHDA and SQIVND (reference sequence). The DNA for the CDR3 is TGTGCCAGTAGTTCGGACAGGGGTGGCACCGGGGAGCTGTTTTTT. Protein product: CASSSDRGGTGELFF.

This chain joins TRBV27 and TRBJ2-7; no reliable D call. Germline V gene lookup returns CDR1 MNHEY and CDR2 SMNVEV (reference sequence). Trimming left V 0 bases short and J 3 bases short, with 9 bases between. CDR3 length: 14 residues. The CDR3 protein is CASSLSGPNYEQYF. DNA of the CDR3: TGTGCCAGCAGTTTATCGGGCCCAAACTACGAGCAGTACTTC.